This TCR beta chain comes out of a study of Ad26.COV2.S vaccination and SARS-CoV-2 variants. Treatment denoted: 19 received Ad26.COV2.S at low or high dose, single or two shots; about five received placebo; per-sample allocation not given. Collection of samples fell on day 63 after the first vaccine or placebo injection. Sequencing used immunoSEQ multiplex PCR; TCRdb keeps in-frame clones, though not all of them. The sample carries fewer than 900,000 clones, approximately 88% recorded once. The CDR3 consists of 16 residues. Germline lookup yields CDR1 SEHNR and CDR2 FQNEAQ (reference sequence). After removal of 6 bases from V and 6 bases from J, the junction contained 12 bases not matched to a gene.

The receptor was isolated from a person aged 18-60 years who received the Ad26.COV2.S COVID-19 vaccine or a placebo. V usage is TRBV7-9 and J usage is TRBJ2-1; 9 bases are shared with TRBD2. Specimen: peripheral blood, collected in a trial of Ad26.COV2.S vaccine versus placebo. As DNA, the CDR3 is TGTGCCAGCAGACCTCTAGCGGGGATTACAGGCAATGAGCAGTTCTTC. Amino acid sequence: CASRPLAGITGNEQFF.